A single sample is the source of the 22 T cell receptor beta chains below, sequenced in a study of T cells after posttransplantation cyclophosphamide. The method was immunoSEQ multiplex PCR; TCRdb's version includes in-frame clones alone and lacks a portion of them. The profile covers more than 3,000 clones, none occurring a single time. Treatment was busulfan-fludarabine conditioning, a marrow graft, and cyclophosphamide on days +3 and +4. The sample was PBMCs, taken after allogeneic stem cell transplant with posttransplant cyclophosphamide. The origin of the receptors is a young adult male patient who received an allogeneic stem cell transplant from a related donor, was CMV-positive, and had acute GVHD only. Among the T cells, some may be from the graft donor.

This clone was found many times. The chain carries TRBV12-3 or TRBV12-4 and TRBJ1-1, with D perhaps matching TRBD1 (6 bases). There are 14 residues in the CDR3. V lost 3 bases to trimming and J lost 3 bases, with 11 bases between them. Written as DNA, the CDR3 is TGTGCCAGCAGTTTCAGGGGCAGGTACACTGAAGCTTTCTTT. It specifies CASSFRGRYTEAFF.

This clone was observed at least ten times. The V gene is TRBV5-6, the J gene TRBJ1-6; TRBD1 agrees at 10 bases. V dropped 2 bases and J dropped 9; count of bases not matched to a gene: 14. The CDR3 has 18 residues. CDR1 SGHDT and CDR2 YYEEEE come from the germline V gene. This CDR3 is CASSFRFLTGGSGSPLHF. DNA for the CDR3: TGTGCCAGCAGCTTTCGGTTTCTGACAGGGGGCTCGGGTTCACCCCTCCACTTT.

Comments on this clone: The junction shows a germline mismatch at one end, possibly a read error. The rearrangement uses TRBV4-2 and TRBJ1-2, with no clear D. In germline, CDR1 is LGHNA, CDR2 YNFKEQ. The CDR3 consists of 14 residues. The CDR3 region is CASSQEGTHYGHTF. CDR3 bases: TGTGCCAGCAGCCAAGAAGGAACCCACTATGGCCACACCTTC.

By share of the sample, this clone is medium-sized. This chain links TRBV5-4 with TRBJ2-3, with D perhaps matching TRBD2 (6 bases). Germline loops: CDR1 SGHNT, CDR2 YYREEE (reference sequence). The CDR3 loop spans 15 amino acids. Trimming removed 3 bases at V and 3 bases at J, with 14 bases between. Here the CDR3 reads CASSSEGRFTDTQYF. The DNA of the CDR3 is TGTGCCAGCAGCTCGGAGGGTCGGTTTACAGATACGCAGTATTTT.

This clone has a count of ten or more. This chain's CDR3 is CASSQGWGSYNEQFF. The CDR3 DNA reads as TGCGCCAGCAGCCAGGGATGGGGCTCCTACAATGAGCAGTTCTTC. V is TRBV5-1 and J is TRBJ2-1, with a tentative D call TRBD1 (5 bases). V lost 4 bases, J lost 0 bases, and 11 bases lay in between. CDR1 and CDR2 from the germline V gene are SGHRS and YFSETQ. CDR3 length: 15 amino acids.

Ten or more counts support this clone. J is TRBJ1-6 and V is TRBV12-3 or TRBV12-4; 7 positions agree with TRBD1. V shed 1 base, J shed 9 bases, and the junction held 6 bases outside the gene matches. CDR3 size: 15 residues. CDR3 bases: TGTGCCAGCAGTTTAGACAGGGGCCGGCGTTCACCCCTCCACTTT. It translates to CASSLDRGRRSPLHF.

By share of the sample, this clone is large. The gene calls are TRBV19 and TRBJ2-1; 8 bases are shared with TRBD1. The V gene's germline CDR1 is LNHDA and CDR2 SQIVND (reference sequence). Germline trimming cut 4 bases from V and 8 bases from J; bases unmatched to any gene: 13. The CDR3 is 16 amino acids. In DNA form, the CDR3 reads TGTGCCAGTAGTACCCATCGGACAGGGTGGTATGATGAGCAGTTCTTC. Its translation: CASSTHRTGWYDEQFF.

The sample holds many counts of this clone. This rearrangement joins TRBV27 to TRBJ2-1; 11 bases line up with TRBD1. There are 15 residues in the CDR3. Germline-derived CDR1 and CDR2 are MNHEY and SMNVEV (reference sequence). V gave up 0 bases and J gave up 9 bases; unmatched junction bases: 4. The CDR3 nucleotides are TGTGCCAGCAGTTTATCCTGGACAGGGGGCACTGAGCAGTTCTTC. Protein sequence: CASSLSWTGGTEQFF.

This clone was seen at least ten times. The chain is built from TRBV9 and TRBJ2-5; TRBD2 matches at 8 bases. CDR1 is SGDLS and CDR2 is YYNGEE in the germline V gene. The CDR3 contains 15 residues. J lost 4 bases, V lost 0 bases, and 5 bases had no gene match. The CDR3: CASSVDGAGGETQYF. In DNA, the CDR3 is TGTGCCAGCAGCGTAGATGGCGCGGGGGGAGAGACCCAGTACTTC. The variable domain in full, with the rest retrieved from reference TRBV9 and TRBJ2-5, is DSGVTQTPKHLITATGQRVTLRCSPRSGDLSVYWYQQSLDQGLQFLIQYYNGEERAKGNILERFSAQQFPDLHSELNLSSLELGDSALYFCASSVDGAGGETQYFGPGTRLLVL.

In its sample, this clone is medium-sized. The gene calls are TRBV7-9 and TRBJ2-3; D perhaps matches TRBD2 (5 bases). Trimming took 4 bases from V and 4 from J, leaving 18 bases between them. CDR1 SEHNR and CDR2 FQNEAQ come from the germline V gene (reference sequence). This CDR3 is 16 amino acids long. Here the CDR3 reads CASSSLAEGGADTQYF. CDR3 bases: TGTGCCAGCAGCTCTCTGGCCGAGGGTGGCGCAGATACGCAGTATTTT.

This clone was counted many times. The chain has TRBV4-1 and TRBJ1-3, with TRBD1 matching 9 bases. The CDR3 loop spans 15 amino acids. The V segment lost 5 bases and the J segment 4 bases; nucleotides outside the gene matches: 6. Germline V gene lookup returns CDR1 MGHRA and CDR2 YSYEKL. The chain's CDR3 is CASSAGQGFGNTIYF. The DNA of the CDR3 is TGCGCCAGCAGCGCCGGACAGGGGTTCGGAAACACCATATATTTT.

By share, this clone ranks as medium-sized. The chain's CDR3 is CASSLPGQGHIQYF. The DNA of the CDR3 is TGTGCCAGCAGTCTACCGGGACAGGGACACATTCAGTACTTC. The chain uses TRBV28 and TRBJ2-4; 9 nucleotides line up with TRBD1. The CDR3 sequence is 14 residues long. V was pared by 5 bases and J by 8 bases, with 7 bases of the junction left unmatched. From germline, CDR1 is MDHEN and CDR2 SYDVKM.

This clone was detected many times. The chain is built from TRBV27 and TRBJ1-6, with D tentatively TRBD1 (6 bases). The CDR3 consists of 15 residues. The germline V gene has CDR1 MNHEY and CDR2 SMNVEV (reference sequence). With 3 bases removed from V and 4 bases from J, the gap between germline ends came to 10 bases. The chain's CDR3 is CASSFRDKYNSPLHF. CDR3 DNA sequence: TGTGCCAGCAGTTTTAGGGACAAGTATAATTCACCCCTCCACTTT.

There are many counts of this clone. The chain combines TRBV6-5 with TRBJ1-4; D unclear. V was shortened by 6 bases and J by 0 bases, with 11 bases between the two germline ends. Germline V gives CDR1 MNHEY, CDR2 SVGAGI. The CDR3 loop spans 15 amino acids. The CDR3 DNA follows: TGTGCCAGCAGCTCCGAGGTCGCAACTAATGAAAAACTGTTTTTT. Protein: CASSSEVATNEKLFF.

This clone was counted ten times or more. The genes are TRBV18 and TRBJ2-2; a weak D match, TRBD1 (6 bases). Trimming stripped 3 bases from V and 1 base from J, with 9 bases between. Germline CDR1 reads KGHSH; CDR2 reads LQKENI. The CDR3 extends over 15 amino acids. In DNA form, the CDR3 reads TGTGCCAGCTCACCCCTGGACAGGAACACCGGGGAGCTGTTTTTT. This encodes CASSPLDRNTGELFF.

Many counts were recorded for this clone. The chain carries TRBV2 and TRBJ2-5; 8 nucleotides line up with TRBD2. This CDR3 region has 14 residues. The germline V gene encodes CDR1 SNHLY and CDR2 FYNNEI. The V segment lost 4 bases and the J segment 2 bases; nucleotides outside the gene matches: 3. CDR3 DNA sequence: TGTGCCAGCAGTGTCAAGCGGGGGCAAGAGACCCAGTACTTC. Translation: CASSVKRGQETQYF.

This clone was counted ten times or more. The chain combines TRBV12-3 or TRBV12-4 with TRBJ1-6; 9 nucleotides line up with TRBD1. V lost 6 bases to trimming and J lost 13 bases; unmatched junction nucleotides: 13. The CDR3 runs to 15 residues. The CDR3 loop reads CASSQGPGQGIPLHF. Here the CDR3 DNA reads TGTGCCAGCAGCCAAGGCCCGGGACAGGGTATTCCCCTCCACTTT.

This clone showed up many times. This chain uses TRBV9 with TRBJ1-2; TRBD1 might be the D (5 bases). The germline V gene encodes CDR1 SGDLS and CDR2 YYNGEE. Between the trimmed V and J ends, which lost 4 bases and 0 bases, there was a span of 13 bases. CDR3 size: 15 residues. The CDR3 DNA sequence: TGTGCCAGCAGCCCAGAAGGGGTAGCTAACTATGGCTACACCTTC. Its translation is CASSPEGVANYGYTF.

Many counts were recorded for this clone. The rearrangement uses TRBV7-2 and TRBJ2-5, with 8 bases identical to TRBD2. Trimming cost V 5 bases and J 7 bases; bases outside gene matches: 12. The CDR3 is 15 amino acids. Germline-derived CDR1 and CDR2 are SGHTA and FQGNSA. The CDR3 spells CASSRSAGAEVTQYF. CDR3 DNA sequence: TGTGCCAGCAGCAGATCAGCGGGGGCCGAGGTGACCCAGTACTTC.

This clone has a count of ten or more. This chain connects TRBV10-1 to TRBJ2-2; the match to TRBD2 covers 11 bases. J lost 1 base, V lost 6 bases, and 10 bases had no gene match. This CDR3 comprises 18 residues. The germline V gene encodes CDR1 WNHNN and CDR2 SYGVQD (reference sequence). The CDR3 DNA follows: TGCGCCAGCAGCGAAACCTCACTAGCGGGGGTGAACACCGGGGAGCTGTTTTTT. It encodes CASSETSLAGVNTGELFF.

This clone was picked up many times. The chain's CDR3 is CASSLAGTSVRTGELFF. For the CDR3, the DNA is TGCGCCAGCAGCTTGGCTGGGACTAGCGTTAGGACCGGGGAGCTGTTTTTT. The chain links TRBV5-1 to TRBJ2-2; TRBD2 matches at 10 bases. The CDR3 is made up of 17 amino acids. Germline V gene sequence: CDR1 SGHRS, CDR2 YFSETQ. The junction had 7 bases not matched to a gene; V was cut back by 0 bases and J by 5 bases.

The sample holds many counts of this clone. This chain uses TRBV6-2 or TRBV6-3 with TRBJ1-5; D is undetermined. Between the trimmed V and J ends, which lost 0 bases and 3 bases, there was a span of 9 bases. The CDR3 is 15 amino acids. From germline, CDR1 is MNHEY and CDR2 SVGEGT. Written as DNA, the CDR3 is TGTGCCAGCAGTTACTCAGGGTCTTACAATCAGCCCCAGCATTTT. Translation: CASSYSGSYNQPQHF.